This T cell receptor (beta chain) was recovered during a study of T cell responses to AZD1222 COVID-19 vaccine. Study in general: Pooled together were second doses at about 4 or about 12 weeks. Regarding the study as a whole: The study reported that nearly half of spike-specific TCRs target unmutated variant regions. Clonal diversity was possibly underestimated; the donors were predominantly white British and more often female. Among vaccine-associated CD4 TCRs, coverage spanned spike, with dominance at 160-218 and 743-854.

Libraries were prepared by immunoSEQ multiplex PCR; TCRdb keeps only in-frame clonotypes and omits some of them. The sample includes about 130,000 clones, roughly nine tenths of them seen just once. Regarding this clone: Antigen specificity is unknown.

Germline CDR1 SGHRS, CDR2 YFSETQ. The ends lost 2 bases at V and 5 bases at J; junction bases unmatched: 11. This CDR3 has 16 residues. The specimen was peripheral blood, collected on day 0 of AZD1222 vaccination. The chain is built from TRBV5-1 and TRBJ2-7; 9 nucleotides align to TRBD1. The sequence came from an adult in good health. The DNA of the CDR3 is TGCGCCAGCAGCTTCATTCCGGGACAGGGTGGAGACGAGCAGTACTTC. Its translation: CASSFIPGQGGDEQYF. Based on the CDR3 plus reference TRBV5-1 and TRBJ2-7, the full variable domain is KAGVTQTPRYLIKTRGQQVTLSCSPISGHRSVSWYQQTPGQGLQFLFEYFSETQRNKGNFPGRFSGRQFSNSRSEMNVSTLELGDSALYLCASSFIPGQGGDEQYFGPGTRLTVT.